This T cell receptor beta chain derives from a study of blood T cells in healthy people across ages. Through a sample-barcoded 5' primer and a J-beta primer mix, a second PCR was run for roughly 7 to 11 cycles. MiXCR was run by TCRdb on the 5' RACE reads, yielding one entry per CDR3 protein. The sample records 850,000 to 1,300,000 distinct CDR3 sequences, over 35% being singletons. Regarding the study as a whole: More naive CD4+ cells and higher diversity were found in long-lived than in aged donors.

The CDR3 extends over 19 amino acids. With V trimmed by 2 bases and J by 0 bases, 7 bases remained unmatched. Germline lookup yields CDR1 LNHDA and CDR2 SQIVND (reference sequence). Regarding this clonotype: Its antigen is undetermined.

The chain joins TRBV19 to TRBJ2-6, with 10 positions matching TRBD1. The TCR was taken from a woman aged 55-75 years in good health. The sample was blood. CDR3 in DNA: TGTGCCAGTAGTATACTGGGGACAGGGGTCGTCTCTGGGGCCAACGTCCTGACTTTC. Translation: CASSILGTGVVSGANVLTF.